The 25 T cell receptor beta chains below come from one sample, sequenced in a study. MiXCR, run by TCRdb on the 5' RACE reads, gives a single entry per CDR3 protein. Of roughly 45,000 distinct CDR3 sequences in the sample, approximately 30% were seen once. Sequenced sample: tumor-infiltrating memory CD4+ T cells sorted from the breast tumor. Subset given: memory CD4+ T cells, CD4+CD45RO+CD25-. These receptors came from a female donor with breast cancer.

This CDR3 reads CASGSVTRNSPLHF. The CDR3 DNA reads TGTGCCAGCGGATCTGTTACGCGGAATTCACCCCTCCACTTT. The J gene is TRBJ1-6, the V gene TRBV5-6; D is undetermined. Germline CDR1 reads SGHDT; CDR2 reads YYEEEE. The length of the CDR3 is 14 residues. Trimming left V 7 bases short and J 7 bases short, with 15 bases between. The full variable domain, with the rest looked up from reference TRBV5-6 and TRBJ1-6, is DAGVTQSPTHLIKTRGQQVTLRCSPKSGHDTVSWYQQALGQGPQFIFQYYEEEERQRGNFPDRFSGHQFPNYSSELNVNALLLGDSALYLCASGSVTRNSPLHFGNGTRLTVT.

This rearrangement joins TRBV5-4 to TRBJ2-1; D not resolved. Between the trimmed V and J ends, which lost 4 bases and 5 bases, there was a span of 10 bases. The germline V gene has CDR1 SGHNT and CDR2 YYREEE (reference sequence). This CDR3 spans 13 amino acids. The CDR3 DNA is TGTGCCAGCAGCCGAGACGCGGACAATGAGCAGTTCTTC. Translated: CASSRDADNEQFF.

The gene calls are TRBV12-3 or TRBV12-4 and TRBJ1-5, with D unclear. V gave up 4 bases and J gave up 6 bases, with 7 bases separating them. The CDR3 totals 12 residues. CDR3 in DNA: TGTGCCAGCAGTTCGGGTGGTCAGCCCCAGCATTTT. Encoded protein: CASSSGGQPQHF.

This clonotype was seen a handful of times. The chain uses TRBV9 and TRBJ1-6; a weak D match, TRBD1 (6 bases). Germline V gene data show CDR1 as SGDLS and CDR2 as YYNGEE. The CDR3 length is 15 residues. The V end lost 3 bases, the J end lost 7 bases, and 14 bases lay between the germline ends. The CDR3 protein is CASSAQDRRNSPLHF. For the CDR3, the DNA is TGTGCCAGCAGCGCACAAGACAGGCGGAATTCACCCCTCCACTTT.

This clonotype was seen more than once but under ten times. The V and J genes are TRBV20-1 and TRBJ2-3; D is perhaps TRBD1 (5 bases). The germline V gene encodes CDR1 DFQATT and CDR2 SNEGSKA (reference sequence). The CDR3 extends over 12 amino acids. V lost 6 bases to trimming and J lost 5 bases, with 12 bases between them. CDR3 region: CSAVVGQDTQYF. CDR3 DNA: TGCAGTGCCGTGGTTGGACAAGATACGCAGTATTTT.

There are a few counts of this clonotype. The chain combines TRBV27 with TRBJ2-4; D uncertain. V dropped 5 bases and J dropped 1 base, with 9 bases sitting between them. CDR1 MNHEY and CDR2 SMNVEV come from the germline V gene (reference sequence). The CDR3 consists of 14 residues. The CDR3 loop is CASSVGQAKNIQYF. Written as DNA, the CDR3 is TGTGCCAGCAGTGTAGGGCAGGCCAAAAACATTCAGTACTTC.

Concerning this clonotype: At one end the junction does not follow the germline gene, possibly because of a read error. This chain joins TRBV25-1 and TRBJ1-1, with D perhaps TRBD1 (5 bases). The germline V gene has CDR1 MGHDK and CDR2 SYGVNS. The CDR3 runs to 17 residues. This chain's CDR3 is CASSGLEAGRGITETFF. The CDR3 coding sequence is TGTGCCAGCAGTGGACTCGAGGCAGGGAGGGGCATCACTGAAACTTTCTTT.

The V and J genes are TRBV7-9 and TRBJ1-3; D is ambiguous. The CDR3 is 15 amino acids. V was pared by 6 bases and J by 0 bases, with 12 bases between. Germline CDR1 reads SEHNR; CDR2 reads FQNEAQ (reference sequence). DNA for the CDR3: TGTGCCAGCAGTCCATCTGGGAGCTCTGGAAACACCATATATTTT. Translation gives CASSPSGSSGNTIYF.

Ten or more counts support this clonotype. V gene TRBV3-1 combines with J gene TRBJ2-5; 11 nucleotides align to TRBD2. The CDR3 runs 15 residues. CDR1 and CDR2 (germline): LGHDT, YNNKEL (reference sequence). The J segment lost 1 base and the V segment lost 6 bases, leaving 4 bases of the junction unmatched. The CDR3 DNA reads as TGTGCCAGCAGTCCGGGACTAGCGGTCCAAGAGACCCAGTACTTC. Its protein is CASSPGLAVQETQYF.

CDR3 sequence: CSGERDAYEQYF. In DNA, the CDR3 is TGCAGTGGCGAAAGGGACGCCTACGAGCAGTACTTC. The chain couples TRBV20-1 to TRBJ2-7, with D perhaps being TRBD1 or TRBD2 (5 bases each). V dropped 7 bases and J dropped 2 bases, with 12 bases sitting between them. Germline V gives CDR1 DFQATT, CDR2 SNEGSKA (reference sequence). This CDR3 region has 12 residues.

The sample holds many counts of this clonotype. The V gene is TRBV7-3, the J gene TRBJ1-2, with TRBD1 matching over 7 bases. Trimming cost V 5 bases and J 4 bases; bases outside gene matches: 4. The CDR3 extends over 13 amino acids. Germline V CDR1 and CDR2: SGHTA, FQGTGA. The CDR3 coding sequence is TGTGCCAGCAGCCCCGGGACAGCCTATGGCTACACCTTC. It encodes CASSPGTAYGYTF.

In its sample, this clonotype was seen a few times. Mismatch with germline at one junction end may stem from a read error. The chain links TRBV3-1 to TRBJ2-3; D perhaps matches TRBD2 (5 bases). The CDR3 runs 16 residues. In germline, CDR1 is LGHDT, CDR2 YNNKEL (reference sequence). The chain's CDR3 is CASSRHGVDSTDTQYF. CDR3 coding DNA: TGTGCCAGCAGCCGCCACGGGGTGGATAGCACGGATACGCAGTATTTT.

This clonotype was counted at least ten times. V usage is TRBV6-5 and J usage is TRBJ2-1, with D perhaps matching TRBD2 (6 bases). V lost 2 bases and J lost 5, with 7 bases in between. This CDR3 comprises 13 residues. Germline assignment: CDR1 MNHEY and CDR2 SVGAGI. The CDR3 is CASSYREDNEQFF. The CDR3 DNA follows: TGTGCCAGCAGTTACAGGGAGGACAATGAGCAGTTCTTC.

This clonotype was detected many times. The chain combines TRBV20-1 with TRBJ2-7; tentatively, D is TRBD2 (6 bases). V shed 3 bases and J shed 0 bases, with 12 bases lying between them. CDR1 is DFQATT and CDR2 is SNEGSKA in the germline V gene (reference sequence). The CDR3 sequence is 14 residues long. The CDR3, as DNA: TGCAGTGCTAGGCCCGGGAGCTCCTCCTACGAGCAGTACTTC. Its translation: CSARPGSSSYEQYF.

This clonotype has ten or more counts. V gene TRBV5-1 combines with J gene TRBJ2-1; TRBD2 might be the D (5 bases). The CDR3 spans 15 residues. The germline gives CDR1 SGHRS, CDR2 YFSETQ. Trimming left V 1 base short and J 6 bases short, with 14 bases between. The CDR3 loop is CASSLFTGYINEQFF. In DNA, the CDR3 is TGCGCCAGCAGCTTGTTCACGGGGTATATCAATGAGCAGTTCTTC.

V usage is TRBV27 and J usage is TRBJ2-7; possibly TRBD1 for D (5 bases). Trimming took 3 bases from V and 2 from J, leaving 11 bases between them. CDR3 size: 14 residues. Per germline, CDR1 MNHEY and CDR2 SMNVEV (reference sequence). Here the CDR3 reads CASSFSGKPYEQYF. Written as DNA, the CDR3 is TGTGCCAGCAGTTTTTCAGGGAAACCCTACGAGCAGTACTTC.

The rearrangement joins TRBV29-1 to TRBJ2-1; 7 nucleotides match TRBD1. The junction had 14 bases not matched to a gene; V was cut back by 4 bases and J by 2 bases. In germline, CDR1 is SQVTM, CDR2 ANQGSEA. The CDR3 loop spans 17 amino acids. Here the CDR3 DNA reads TGCAGCGTTGCCGGGACAGAAGGACCCGAGGCCTACAATGAGCAGTTCTTC. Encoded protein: CSVAGTEGPEAYNEQFF.

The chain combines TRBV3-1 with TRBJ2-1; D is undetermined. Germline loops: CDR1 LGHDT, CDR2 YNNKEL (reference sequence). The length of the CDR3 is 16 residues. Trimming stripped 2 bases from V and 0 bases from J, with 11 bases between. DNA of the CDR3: TGTGCCAGCAGCCAAATGGCCCAAAGCTCCTACAATGAGCAGTTCTTC. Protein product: CASSQMAQSSYNEQFF.

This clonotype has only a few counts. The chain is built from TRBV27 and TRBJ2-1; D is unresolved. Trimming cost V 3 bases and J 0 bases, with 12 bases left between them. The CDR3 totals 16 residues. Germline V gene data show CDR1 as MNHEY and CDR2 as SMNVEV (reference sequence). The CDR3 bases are TGTGCCAGCAGTTTTGTGGCCGGTAGCTCCTACAATGAGCAGTTCTTC. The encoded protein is CASSFVAGSSYNEQFF.

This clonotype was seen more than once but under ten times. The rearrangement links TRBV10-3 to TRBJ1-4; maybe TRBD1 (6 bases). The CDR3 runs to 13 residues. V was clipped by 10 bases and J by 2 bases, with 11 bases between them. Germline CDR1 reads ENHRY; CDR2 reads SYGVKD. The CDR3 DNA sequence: TGTGCCAGTAACAGGGCGACTAATGAAAAACTGTTTTTT. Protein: CASNRATNEKLFF.

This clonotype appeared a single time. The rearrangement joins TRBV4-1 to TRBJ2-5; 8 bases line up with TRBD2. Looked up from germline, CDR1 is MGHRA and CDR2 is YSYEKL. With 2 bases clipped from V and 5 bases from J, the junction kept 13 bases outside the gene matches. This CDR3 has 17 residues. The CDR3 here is CASSQTNLGLGYETQYF. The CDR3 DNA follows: TGCGCCAGCAGCCAAACGAACTTGGGACTAGGATATGAGACCCAGTACTTC.

CDR3 protein: CASSGTPGGEAFF. CDR3 DNA: TGTGCCAGCAGCGGGACCCCTGGGGGTGAAGCTTTCTTT. The chain uses TRBV3-1 and TRBJ1-1; D may be TRBD1 (5 bases). Deletions cut 5 bases from V and 7 bases from J, with 14 bases between. This CDR3 is 13 amino acids long. CDR1 is LGHDT and CDR2 is YNNKEL in the germline V gene (reference sequence).

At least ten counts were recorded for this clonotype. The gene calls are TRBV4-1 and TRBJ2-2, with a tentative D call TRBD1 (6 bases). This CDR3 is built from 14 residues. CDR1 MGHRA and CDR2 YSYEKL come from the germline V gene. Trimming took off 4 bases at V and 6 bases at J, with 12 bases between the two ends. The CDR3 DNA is TGCGCCAGCAGCCTCGCAGGGGTCCCCGGGGAGCTGTTTTTT. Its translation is CASSLAGVPGELFF.

CDR3: CASSFGLAGVEQYF. The CDR3 DNA reads TGTGCCAGCAGCTTCGGACTAGCGGGAGTTGAGCAGTACTTC. This chain uses TRBV7-8 with TRBJ2-7; 13 bases are a match to TRBD2. CDR3 size: 14 residues. Germline CDR1 and CDR2: SGHVS and FQNEAQ. V shed 3 bases, J shed 7 bases, and the junction held 3 bases outside the gene matches.

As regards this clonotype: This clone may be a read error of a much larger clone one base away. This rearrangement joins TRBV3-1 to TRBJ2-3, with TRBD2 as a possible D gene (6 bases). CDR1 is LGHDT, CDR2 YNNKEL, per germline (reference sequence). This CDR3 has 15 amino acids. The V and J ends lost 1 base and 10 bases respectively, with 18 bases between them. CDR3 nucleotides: TGTGCCAGCAGCCAAGTTAGCAGGAGGGCCGGTGCGCAGTATTTT. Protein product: CASSQVSRRAGAQYF.